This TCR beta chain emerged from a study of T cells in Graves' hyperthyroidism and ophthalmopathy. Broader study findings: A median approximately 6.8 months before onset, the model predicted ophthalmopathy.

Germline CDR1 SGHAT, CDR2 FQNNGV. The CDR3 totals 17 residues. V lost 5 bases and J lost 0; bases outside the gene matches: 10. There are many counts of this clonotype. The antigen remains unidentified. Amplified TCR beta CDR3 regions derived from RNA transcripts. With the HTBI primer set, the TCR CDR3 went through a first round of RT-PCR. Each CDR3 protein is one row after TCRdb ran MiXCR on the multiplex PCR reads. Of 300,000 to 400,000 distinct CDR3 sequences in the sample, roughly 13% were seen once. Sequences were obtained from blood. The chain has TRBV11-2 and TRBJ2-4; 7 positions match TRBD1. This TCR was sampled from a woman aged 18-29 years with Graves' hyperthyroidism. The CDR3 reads CASSVGDRVLAKNIQYF. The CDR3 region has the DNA TGTGCCAGCAGCGTAGGCGACAGGGTCCTAGCCAAAAACATTCAGTACTTC. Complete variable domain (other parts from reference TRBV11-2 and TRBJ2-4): EAGVAQSPRYKIIEKRQSVAFWCNPISGHATLYWYQQILGQGPKLLIQFQNNGVVDDSQLPKDRFSAERLKGVDSTLKIQPAKLEDSAVYLCASSVGDRVLAKNIQYFGAGTRLSVL.